The 5 T cell receptor beta chains in this list originate from one sample, sequenced in a study of T cell responses to AZD1222 COVID-19 vaccine. Measured with immunoSEQ multiplex PCR; TCRdb has only the in-frame clones, and not every one. This sample has 30,000 to 35,000 clones, with approximately 88% found just once. The material was peripheral blood, obtained 28 days after the second AZD1222 dose. All receptors derive from an adult who received the AZD1222 COVID-19 vaccine.

V usage is TRBV30 and J usage is TRBJ1-6; D ambiguous. CDR3 length: 14 amino acids. V gave up 5 bases and J gave up 6 bases, with 14 bases separating them. Germline assignment: CDR1 GTSNPN and CDR2 SVGIG (reference sequence). Here the CDR3 reads CAWVSGSANSPLHF. The CDR3 DNA is TGTGCCTGGGTTTCGGGGTCGGCTAATTCACCCCTCCACTTT.

The rearrangement joins TRBV9 to TRBJ2-3; D gene ambiguous. Looked up from germline, CDR1 is SGDLS and CDR2 is YYNGEE. V was trimmed by 0 bases and J by 3 bases, leaving 11 bases between them. CDR3 size: 15 residues. The CDR3 sequence: CASSVEAIRTDTQYF. CDR3 DNA sequence: TGTGCCAGCAGCGTAGAGGCGATTCGGACAGATACGCAGTATTTT. Together with reference TRBV9 and TRBJ2-3, the CDR3 gives the full variable domain: DSGVTQTPKHLITATGQRVTLRCSPRSGDLSVYWYQQSLDQGLQFLIQYYNGEERAKGNILERFSAQQFPDLHSELNLSSLELGDSALYFCASSVEAIRTDTQYFGPGTRLTVL.

CDR3 residues: CASSTYQGAGNQPQHF. In nucleotides, the CDR3 is TGCGCCAGCAGCACCTACCAGGGGGCGGGCAATCAGCCCCAGCATTTT. The V and J genes are TRBV4-1 and TRBJ1-5; 8 nucleotides line up with TRBD1. This CDR3 has 16 amino acids. The trim removed 5 bases at V and 2 bases at J, leaving 8 bases unmatched. The germline V gene has CDR1 MGHRA and CDR2 YSYEKL.

This clone has a handful of counts. The rearrangement uses TRBV6-5 and TRBJ2-5, with D possibly matching TRBD1 (6 bases). The CDR3 covers 14 residues. Germline assignment: CDR1 MNHEY and CDR2 SVGAGI. The CDR3 spells CDRAAPLLQETQYF. DNA of the CDR3: TGTGACAGGGCAGCCCCTTTACTACAAGAGACCCAGTACTTC.

The chain couples TRBV21-1 to TRBJ1-5. TRBV21-1 is flagged as a pseudogene. The length of the CDR3 is 18 residues. In DNA, the CDR3 is TGTGCCAGCAGCAACCGCCTCAATCCCCGCTATAGCAATCAGCCCCAGCATTTT. Translated, it gives CASSNRLNPRYSNQPQHF.